This T cell receptor (beta chain) derives from a study of CD8+ T cells in alopecia areata. Extracted RNA was reverse transcribed, and the resulting cDNA served as sequencing template. Libraries were prepared by immunoSEQ multiplex PCR; TCRdb keeps only in-frame clonotypes and omits some of them. The sample contains around 180,000 clones, roughly 70% of which appear only once. Trimming cost V 4 bases and J 8 bases; bases outside gene matches: 14. Germline values: CDR1 SQVTM, CDR2 ANQGSEA. The CDR3 is 15 residues long. Treatment meaning: oral pan-JAK inhibitor, 5-10 mg twice daily. The V and J genes are TRBV29-1 and TRBJ2-1; 7 bases are a match to TRBD2. The material sequenced was CD4+ T cells sorted from blood, taken between weeks 47 and 50, from a patient treated with tofacitinib. This clonotype was sampled from a human donor with alopecia areata. This CDR3 reads CSVVDRTSRFDEQFF. Written as DNA, the CDR3 is TGCAGCGTTGTGGATAGGACTAGTCGCTTCGATGAGCAGTTCTTC.